These T cell receptor beta chains were read from a single sample in a study of cytomegalovirus exposure and HLA in healthy donors. Repertoires were generated with immunoSEQ multiplex PCR, while TCRdb's copy carries only in-frame clones and drops some. This sample yields 150,000 to 200,000 clones, of which 80% are seen a single time; around 6.5% belongs to the top ten. Sequencing was done on a sample of PBMCs. Receptor source: a male donor in good health and CMV-seropositive. CDR3s include the opening cysteine and the closing phenylalanine or tryptophan. D genes are given only for firm matches. Some rows have no size entry. The others give once, few or many, or a class for an expanded clone.

abundance	v_gene	j_gene	d_gene	CDR3nt	CDR3aa
-	TRBV7-9	TRBJ2-2	TRBD1	TGTTCCAGCAGCTTAGGGGCCCCCACAGGGGAAAACACCGGGGAGCTGTTTTTT	CSSSLGAPTGENTGELFF
once	TRBV19	TRBJ2-2	TRBD1	TGTGCCAGTAGTATGTTTGGCAGGGGGACGGGTAACACCGGGGAGCTGTTTTTT	CASSMFGRGTGNTGELFF
-	TRBV10-2	TRBJ1-1	-	TGCGCCAGCAGTGAAAACATCCAGGGGCGTGGTTTCTTT	CASSENIQGRGFF
-	TRBV28	TRBJ1-5	-	TGTGCCAGCAGTTCCGCAGGACAGCCCCAGCATTTT	CASSSAGQPQHF
-	TRBV19	TRBJ2-4	TRBD2	TGTGCCAGTAGTATCGCCGGGACTAGATCGGTAACCAAAAACATTCAGTACTTC	CASSIAGTRSVTKNIQYF
-	TRBV7-2	TRBJ2-1	TRBD2	TGTGCCAGCAGCTCAGCCGGGACTACAAACTACAATGAGCAGTTCTTC	CASSSAGTTNYNEQFF
-	TRBV11-2	TRBJ2-5	-	TGTGCCAGCAGCTTAGTTCTAGGGGCCCGGGAGACCCAGTACTTC	CASSLVLGARETQYF
once	TRBV7-8	TRBJ2-7	TRBD2	TGTGCCAGCACTAGCGGTATCGAGCAGTACTTC	CASTSGIEQYF
once	TRBV18	TRBJ2-7	TRBD2	TGTGCCAGCTCACCTCGACCCATGACTAGCGGAGCGACCTACGAGCAGTACTTC	CASSPRPMTSGATYEQYF
few	TRBV18	TRBJ2-1	-	TGTGCCAGCTCACCACCGCAGGGGAACTATGAGCAGTTCTTC	CASSPPQGNYEQFF
once	TRBV5-4	TRBJ2-7	TRBD1	TGTGCCAGCAGCTTACCAGGGGGCCGGGATGGGGAGCAGTACTTC	CASSLPGGRDGEQYF
-	TRBV5-6	TRBJ2-7	TRBD2	TGTGCCAGCAGCCCTGGGGGTAGCGGGAGAATCTACGAGCAGTACTTC	CASSPGGSGRIYEQYF
-	TRBV11-2	TRBJ2-2	-	TGTGCCAGCAGCGCTCCTAGGAACACCGGGGAGCTGTTTTTT	CASSAPRNTGELFF
-	TRBV6-1	TRBJ1-1	TRBD1	TGTGCCAGCAGTCGACAGGGCGCTTTCTTT	CASSRQGAFF
-	TRBV11-3	TRBJ2-2	TRBD2	TGTGCCAGCAGCTTAAACCAGCGGGAGGGGCGGACCGGGGAGCTGTTTTTT	CASSLNQREGRTGELFF
-	TRBV27	TRBJ2-7	-	TGTGCCAGCCTATCCCAAGCGGACAGTTACGAGCAGTACTTC	CASLSQADSYEQYF
once	TRBV7-9	TRBJ1-1	-	TGTGCCAGCAGCCCCGGGCGGGACCCTGGGACTGAAGCTTTCTTT	CASSPGRDPGTEAFF
-	TRBV10-3	TRBJ1-2	-	TGTGCCATCAGTGGGGTTCCGGACAGTTCTAACTATGGCTACACCTTC	CAISGVPDSSNYGYTF
few	TRBV7-9	TRBJ1-5	-	TGTGCCAGCAGCTTAGGGGCGGGGGTCAATCAGCCCCAGCATTTT	CASSLGAGVNQPQHF
-	TRBV5-5	TRBJ2-3	-	TGTGCCAGCAGCTTGTACGGAGATACGCAGTATTTT	CASSLYGDTQYF
-	TRBV18	TRBJ1-4	TRBD1	TGTGCCAGCTCACCTCGGACAGGGCCTAATGAAAAACTGTTTTTT	CASSPRTGPNEKLFF
-	TRBV29-1	TRBJ2-1	TRBD2	TGCAGCGTTGAAGGGCGGGAGGACTACAATGAGCAGTTCTTC	CSVEGREDYNEQFF
-	TRBV29-1	TRBJ2-7	TRBD1	TGCAGCGTCGGGACAGCCTACGAGCAGTACTTC	CSVGTAYEQYF
-	TRBV30	TRBJ1-1	-	TGTGCCTGGACAGTCAACACTGAAGCTTTCTTT	CAWTVNTEAFF
-	TRBV7-2	TRBJ2-5	-	TGTGCCAGCAGCCGAGTGTACCAAGAGACCCAGTACTTC	CASSRVYQETQYF
-	TRBV5-6	TRBJ1-2	TRBD1	TGTGCCAGCAGCCCTGCTCGGGACAGGGGGTTCAAGGGTGGCTACACCTTC	CASSPARDRGFKGGYTF
-	TRBV5-1	TRBJ1-2	-	TGCGCCAGCAGCGGGGGGGCCGGCCCAGGTGGCTACACCTTC	CASSGGAGPGGYTF
-	TRBV14	TRBJ2-7	TRBD2	TGTGCCAGCAGCCAAGGACTAGCGGAAACCTACGAGCAGTACTTC	CASSQGLAETYEQYF
-	TRBV7-3	TRBJ2-5	TRBD1	TGTGCCAGCAGCGTGGACAGGCTGCAAGAGACCCAGTACTTC	CASSVDRLQETQYF
few	TRBV9	TRBJ1-4	TRBD1	TGTGCCAGCAGCGAGGGACAGAGTATTGGAGAAAAACTGTTTTTT	CASSEGQSIGEKLFF
once	TRBV7-6	TRBJ2-1	-	TGTGCCAGCAGCCCGAACGGGGGAGGTTCCTACAATGAGCAGTTCTTC	CASSPNGGGSYNEQFF
-	TRBV5-4	TRBJ2-1	-	TGTGCCAGCAGCTTGATAACGCTGCCGGGAGCGGGGTTCTTC	CASSLITLPGAGFF
-	TRBV5-4	TRBJ2-3	TRBD2	TGTGCCAGCAGGGGACTAGCGGGCACAGATACGCAGTATTTT	CASRGLAGTDTQYF
-	TRBV5-1	TRBJ2-3	-	TGCGCCAGCAGGCCCGGAGACACAGATACGCAGTATTTT	CASRPGDTDTQYF
-	TRBV7-2	TRBJ2-3	TRBD2	TGTGCCAGCAGCTTAACTGTAGCGGGAGAGGGAGGTCATTCGCAGTATTTT	CASSLTVAGEGGHSQYF
-	TRBV9	TRBJ2-2	TRBD2	TGTGCCAGCAGCGCACCACTAGCGACCGGGGAGCTGTTTTTT	CASSAPLATGELFF
few	TRBV7-9	TRBJ2-7	TRBD2	TGTGCCAGCAGCTTAGGAGCTAGCGGAATCCGCGAGCAGTACTTC	CASSLGASGIREQYF
-	TRBV5-4	TRBJ1-1	TRBD1	TGTGCCAGCAGTTCCGGACAGGGTAAAGGGGGCACTGAAGCTTTCTTT	CASSSGQGKGGTEAFF
-	TRBV5-1	TRBJ1-5	-	TGCGCCAGCCCCCCGGAGGGCAATCAGCCCCAGCATTTT	CASPPEGNQPQHF
-	TRBV5-5	TRBJ2-7	-	TGTGCCAGCACCACGGGGCCGGGAGTCACCTACGAGCAGTACTTC	CASTTGPGVTYEQYF
-	TRBV5-1	TRBJ1-6	TRBD1	TGCGCCAGCAGCTATCGGACAGGCTTGGATTCACCCCTCCACTTT	CASSYRTGLDSPLHF
few	TRBV18	TRBJ1-5	-	TGTGCCAGCTCACCAGGAGCATACCAGCCCCAGCATTTT	CASSPGAYQPQHF
-	TRBV5-1	TRBJ2-4	-	TGCGCCAGCAGCCGAGCGGACTTAGCCAAAAACATTCAGTACTTC	CASSRADLAKNIQYF
once	TRBV7-9	TRBJ2-1	TRBD2	TGTGCCAGCAGCTTATCATGGAGCGGGAGAGGCGATGAGCAGTTCTTC	CASSLSWSGRGDEQFF